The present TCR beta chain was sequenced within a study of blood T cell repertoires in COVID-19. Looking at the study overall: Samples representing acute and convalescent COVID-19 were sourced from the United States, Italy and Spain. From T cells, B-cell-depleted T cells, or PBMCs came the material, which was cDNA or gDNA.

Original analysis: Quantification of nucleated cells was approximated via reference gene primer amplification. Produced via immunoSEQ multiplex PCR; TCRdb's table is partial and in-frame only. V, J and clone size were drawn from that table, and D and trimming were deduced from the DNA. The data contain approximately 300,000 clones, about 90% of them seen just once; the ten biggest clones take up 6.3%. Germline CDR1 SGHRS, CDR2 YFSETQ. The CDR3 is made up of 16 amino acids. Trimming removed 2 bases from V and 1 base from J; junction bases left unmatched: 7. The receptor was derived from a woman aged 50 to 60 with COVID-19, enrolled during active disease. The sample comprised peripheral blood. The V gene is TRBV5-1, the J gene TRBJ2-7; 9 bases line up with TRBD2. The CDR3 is CASSFLAGSSSYEQYF. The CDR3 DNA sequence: TGCGCCAGCAGCTTCCTAGCGGGAAGTAGTTCCTACGAGCAGTACTTC.